Reported below is one T cell receptor (beta chain). Its specificity is unknown. The sample comes from a study of Tregs in tolerant kidney transplant recipients. Study findings and constraints: Validation in larger populations is needed because few patients were studied.

TCRdb's table, derived via immunoSEQ multiplex PCR, lists solely in-frame clones and lacks some. Of 75,000 to 95,000 clones in the sample, 85% to 95% were seen once. From germline, CDR1 is SGDLS and CDR2 YYNGEE. Trimming pared 1 base from V and 8 bases from J, leaving 9 bases between. The CDR3 totals 12 residues. Unstimulated Tregs (CD4+CD25+CD127-) and CD4+CD25- non-Tregs were sorted from PBMCs. Sequencing was done on a sample of CD8+ T cells from blood. This TCR came from a human donor in good health. This chain joins TRBV9 and TRBJ1-2; D is uncertain. CDR3: CASSVNSWGYTF. The CDR3 coding sequence is TGTGCCAGCAGCGTAAACAGCTGGGGCTACACCTTC. Using reference TRBV9 and TRBJ1-2 for the parts outside the CDR3, the full variable domain is DSGVTQTPKHLITATGQRVTLRCSPRSGDLSVYWYQQSLDQGLQFLIQYYNGEERAKGNILERFSAQQFPDLHSELNLSSLELGDSALYFCASSVNSWGYTFGSGTRLTVV.